A single sample gave rise to the 31 T cell receptor gamma chains below, sequenced in a study of Vδ1+ human thymocytes. Whole-study findings and limits: Thymic TRG and TRD repertoires appeared highly polyclonal, with Gaussian CDR3 length distributions.

Which antigens these TCRs recognize remains unknown. Sequences come from RNA converted to cDNA by reverse transcription. CDR3 amplicons came from multiplex PCR with pooled V-gene forward and constant-region reverse primers. TCRdb re-called clones from the multiplex PCR reads using CATT. The sample shows 20,000 to 25,000 gamma-chain clones, roughly 13% of them seen only once. The sample was Vdelta1+ gamma-delta thymocytes from the thymus. Subset meaning: FACS-sorted CD3+ TCRalphabeta- TCRVdelta1+ TCRVdelta2- thymocytes. The source is a child less than two years old who had congenital heart surgery.

The chain is built from TRGV5 and TRGJ1 or TRGJ2. The trim removed 8 bases at V and 3 bases at J, leaving 4 bases unmatched. The CDR3 is made up of 11 amino acids. Germline V CDR1 and CDR2: VINAFY, YDVSNSKD. CDR3 protein: CATSFYYKKLF. The CDR3 DNA sequence: TGTGCCACCTCATTTTATTATAAGAAACTCTTT.

This clone showed up just a few times. This chain connects TRGV9 to TRGJP2. The CDR3 length is 14 residues. Losses at the gene ends were 2 bases for V and 4 bases for J; bases not matched to a gene: 4. Per germline, CDR1 GITISATS and CDR2 ISYDGTV (reference sequence). CDR3 in amino acids: CALWEALSDWIKTF. Written as DNA, the CDR3 is TGTGCCTTGTGGGAGGCCCTTAGTGATTGGATCAAGACGTTT.

This clone counts as medium-sized. The rearrangement joins TRGV4 to TRGJP2. The germline gives CDR1 EGSTGY, CDR2 YDSYTSSV. J gave up 7 bases and V 6 bases, and 2 bases lay outside the gene matches. The CDR3 runs 11 residues. The CDR3 sequence: CATWNDWIKTF. The CDR3 DNA reads as TGTGCCACCTGGAATGATTGGATCAAGACGTTT.

With regard to this clone: Sequence at one end of the junction differs from germline and may be a read error. The chain has TRGV4 and TRGJ1 or TRGJ2. The CDR3 loop spans 14 amino acids. The germline V gene has CDR1 EGSTGY and CDR2 YDSYTSSV. As DNA, the CDR3 is TGTGCCACCTGGAATGGGCTACCGCGGTATAAGAAACTCTTT. This sequence encodes CATWNGLPRYKKLF.

Turning to this clone: This CDR3 is also generated by other DNA sequences in the sample. This chain connects TRGV4 to TRGJ1 or TRGJ2. The V and J ends lost 6 bases and 1 base, in that order; junction bases with no gene match: 6. This CDR3 region has 13 residues. Germline CDR1 reads EGSTGY; CDR2 reads YDSYTSSV. CDR3 region: CATWNANYYKKLF. The CDR3 bases are TGTGCCACCTGGAATGCTAATTATTATAAGAAACTCTTT.

This clone was found a few times. The junction shows a germline mismatch at one end, possibly a read error. Other DNA sequences in this sample translate to the same CDR3. The V call is TRGV2, the J call TRGJP2. CDR3 length: 12 amino acids. CDR1 is EGSNGY, CDR2 YDSYNSKV, per germline. Written as DNA, the CDR3 is TGCGCCACCTGGGACGGTTATTGGATCAAGACGTTT. Protein: CATWDGYWIKTF.

This clone was observed a handful of times. The same CDR3 is also encoded by other DNA sequences in this sample. The chain joins TRGV9 to TRGJ1 or TRGJ2. Per germline, CDR1 GITISATS and CDR2 ISYDGTV (reference sequence). The CDR3 consists of 13 residues. V lost 5 bases and J lost 0; bases outside the gene matches: 4. Here the CDR3 DNA reads TGTGCCTTGTGGGGGCCGAATTATTATAAGAAACTCTTT. It translates to CALWGPNYYKKLF.

The chain has TRGV3 and TRGJ1 or TRGJ2. CDR3 length: 14 residues. Per germline, CDR1 VTNTFY and CDR2 YDVSTARD (reference sequence). With V trimmed by 0 bases and J by 5 bases, 7 bases remained unmatched. The CDR3 DNA reads as TGTGCCACCTGGGACAGGCGGGTTGATTATAAGAAACTCTTT. Amino acids: CATWDRRVDYKKLF.

Comment on this clone: Other DNA sequences in the sample encode the same CDR3. The rearrangement joins TRGV4 to TRGJ1 or TRGJ2. The J segment lost 0 bases and the V segment lost 6 bases, leaving 5 bases of the junction unmatched. Per germline, CDR1 EGSTGY and CDR2 YDSYTSSV. There are 13 residues in the CDR3. Here the CDR3 reads CATWNANYYKKLF. DNA for the CDR3: TGTGCCACCTGGAACGCGAATTATTATAAGAAACTCTTT.

This clone has a handful of counts. Other nucleotide sequences in the sample specify the same CDR3. This chain links TRGV9 with TRGJ1 or TRGJ2. CDR1 and CDR2 from the germline V gene are GITISATS and ISYDGTV (reference sequence). CDR3 length: 14 amino acids. The ends lost 0 bases at V and 3 bases at J; junction bases unmatched: 5. The CDR3 nucleotides read TGTGCCTTGTGGGAGGTGCGGAGTTATTATAAGAAACTCTTT. Encoded protein: CALWEVRSYYKKLF.

This clone was counted only a few times. V is TRGV9 and J is TRGJP2. The CDR3 contains 16 residues. Germline V CDR1 and CDR2: GITISATS, ISYDGTV (reference sequence). The V gene end was trimmed by 4 bases and the J gene end by 0 bases; junction bases not matched to a gene: 8. The CDR3 spells CALWDPGYSSDWIKTF. DNA for the CDR3: TGTGCCTTGTGGGACCCGGGTTATAGTAGTGATTGGATCAAGACGTTT.

This clone has only a few counts. The V call is TRGV9, the J call TRGJ1 or TRGJ2. With 2 bases clipped from V and 3 bases from J, the junction kept 7 bases outside the gene matches. CDR3 length equals 14 residues. The V gene's germline CDR1 is GITISATS and CDR2 ISYDGTV (reference sequence). The CDR3 protein is CALWEDTLYYKKLF. The CDR3 region has the DNA TGTGCCTTGTGGGAGGATACTCTTTATTATAAGAAACTCTTT.

This rearrangement joins TRGV9 to TRGJ1 or TRGJ2. The CDR3 runs to 14 residues. Per the germline V gene, CDR1 is GITISATS and CDR2 is ISYDGTV (reference sequence). Trimming at V came to 4 bases and at J to 0 bases, leaving 6 bases not matched to a gene. The CDR3 bases are TGTGCCTTGTGGGATTTTCCGAATTATTATAAGAAACTCTTT. This gives the protein CALWDFPNYYKKLF.

V is TRGV8 and J is TRGJP1. V lost 2 bases, J lost 4 bases, and 4 bases stayed unmatched. Germline V gene data show CDR1 as VENAVY and CDR2 as YDSYNSRV. The CDR3 consists of 14 residues. The CDR3 DNA follows: TGTGCCACCTGGGATAACTACACTGGTTGGTTCAAGATATTT. This encodes CATWDNYTGWFKIF.

There are a few counts of this clone. The rearrangement uses TRGV8 and TRGJ1 or TRGJ2. From germline, CDR1 is VENAVY and CDR2 YDSYNSRV. This CDR3 spans 11 amino acids. Trimming took 2 bases from V and 7 from J; bases not matched to a gene: 2. The CDR3 loop reads CATWDNYKKLF. CDR3 nucleotide sequence: TGTGCCACCTGGGATAACTATAAGAAACTCTTT.

This chain uses TRGV5 with TRGJ1 or TRGJ2. Germline loops: CDR1 VINAFY, CDR2 YDVSNSKD. V lost 1 base to trimming and J lost 4 bases; unmatched junction nucleotides: 13. The CDR3 contains 16 residues. CDR3 region: CATWDSATRVYYKKLF. CDR3 coding DNA: TGTGCCACCTGGGACAGCGCTACGAGGGTCTATTATAAGAAACTCTTT.

Points on this clone: A much larger clone sits a single nucleotide away, making a read error possible. The chain couples TRGV4 to TRGJ1 or TRGJ2. V shed 0 bases and J 5 bases; nucleotides not matched to a gene: 7. Germline values: CDR1 EGSTGY, CDR2 YDSYTSSV. The CDR3 has 14 residues. For the CDR3, the DNA is TGTGCCACCTGGGATGGGCCGGGGAATTATAAGAAACTCTTT. Protein: CATWDGPGNYKKLF.

The table lists this clone with a count of one. At one of its ends the junction is not consistent with the germline gene, which may arise from a read error. The chain employs TRGV4 and TRGJP2. The CDR3 contains 15 residues. Germline CDR1 reads EGSTGY; CDR2 reads YDSYTSSV. CDR3 nucleotides: TGTGCCACCTGGAATGGGCCTTTGAGTGATTGGATCAAGACGTTT. This translates into CATWNGPLSDWIKTF.

Points on this clone: Other DNA variants within this sample encode the same CDR3. The chain is built from TRGV4 and TRGJ1 or TRGJ2. The CDR3 covers 14 residues. Unmatched junction bases numbered 10, after V lost 4 bases and J lost 4 bases. In germline, CDR1 is EGSTGY, CDR2 YDSYTSSV. CDR3 residues: CATWDGPWYYKKLF. DNA of the CDR3: TGTGCCACCTGGGACGGTCCGTGGTATTATAAGAAACTCTTT.

As regards this clone: Since a much larger clone is just one base distant, this may be a read error. The sample has other DNA sequences that encode this CDR3 too. This chain connects TRGV9 to TRGJ1 or TRGJ2. The V gene end was trimmed by 1 base and the J gene end by 5 bases; junction bases not matched to a gene: 2. CDR3 length equals 12 residues. From germline, CDR1 is GITISATS and CDR2 ISYDGTV (reference sequence). Here the CDR3 DNA reads TGTGCCTTGTGGGAGGTCGATTATAAGAAACTCTTT. As protein: CALWEVDYKKLF.

This clone has more than one count but fewer than ten. The rearrangement uses TRGV2 and TRGJ1 or TRGJ2. This CDR3 has 13 amino acids. Losses at the gene ends were 2 bases for V and 6 bases for J; bases not matched to a gene: 7. Germline lookup yields CDR1 EGSNGY and CDR2 YDSYNSKV. The CDR3, as DNA: TGTGCCACCTGGGACGAGCGTAGTTATAAGAAACTCTTT. This codes for CATWDERSYKKLF.

V usage is TRGV4 and J usage is TRGJ1 or TRGJ2. The V gene's germline CDR1 is EGSTGY and CDR2 YDSYTSSV. The J segment lost 0 bases and the V segment lost 5 bases, leaving 4 bases of the junction unmatched. The CDR3 is 13 amino acids. Here the CDR3 reads CATWALNYYKKLF. The CDR3 nucleotides read TGTGCCACCTGGGCCTTGAATTATTATAAGAAACTCTTT.

This clone was seen more than once but under ten times. The chain has TRGV4 and TRGJ1 or TRGJ2. The CDR3 is 14 residues long. Unmatched junction bases numbered 11, after V lost 6 bases and J lost 3 bases. Germline V gene data show CDR1 as EGSTGY and CDR2 as YDSYTSSV. CDR3 sequence: CATWNARFYYKKLF. CDR3 coding DNA: TGTGCCACCTGGAACGCGCGATTTTATTATAAGAAACTCTTT.

The V gene is TRGV4, the J gene TRGJ1 or TRGJ2. The junction had 11 bases not matched to a gene; V was cut back by 6 bases and J by 0 bases. CDR3 length: 15 amino acids. The germline V gene encodes CDR1 EGSTGY and CDR2 YDSYTSSV. The CDR3 DNA follows: TGTGCCACCTGGAATGAAAGACCGAATTATTATAAGAAACTCTTT. This encodes CATWNERPNYYKKLF.

V is TRGV9 and J is TRGJP1. The V and J ends lost 1 base and 7 bases, in that order; junction bases with no gene match: 3. Germline V gives CDR1 GITISATS, CDR2 ISYDGTV (reference sequence). This CDR3 has 13 amino acids. Here the CDR3 reads CALWEVIGWFKIF. The CDR3 bases are TGTGCCTTGTGGGAGGTAATTGGTTGGTTCAAGATATTT.

The rearrangement uses TRGV8 and TRGJ1 or TRGJ2. Trimming took 0 bases from V and 7 from J; bases not matched to a gene: 9. Germline V lookup: CDR1 VENAVY, CDR2 YDSYNSRV. The CDR3 sequence is 14 residues long. CDR3 sequence (DNA): TGTGCCACCTGGGATAGGCTCACTACCTATAAGAAACTCTTT. It is translated as CATWDRLTTYKKLF.

This clone showed up just a few times. The same CDR3 can be traced to other DNA sequences in this sample. This chain uses TRGV4 with TRGJ1 or TRGJ2. This CDR3 is 12 amino acids long. V lost 6 bases and J lost 4; bases outside the gene matches: 6. CDR1 is EGSTGY and CDR2 is YDSYTSSV in the germline V gene. In DNA form, the CDR3 reads TGTGCCACCTGGACCCCATATTATAAGAAACTCTTT. Its protein product is CATWTPYYKKLF.

By share of the sample, this clone is medium-sized. In the same sample, other DNA sequences code for this CDR3. The V call is TRGV9, the J call TRGJ1 or TRGJ2. This CDR3 contains 13 residues. V lost 4 bases, J lost 1 base, and 4 bases stayed unmatched. Germline loops: CDR1 GITISATS, CDR2 ISYDGTV (reference sequence). DNA for the CDR3: TGTGCCTTGTGGGAAGTCAATTATTATAAGAAACTCTTT. Amino acids: CALWEVNYYKKLF.

The rearrangement links TRGV4 to TRGJ1 or TRGJ2. CDR1 EGSTGY and CDR2 YDSYTSSV come from the germline V gene. J gave up 12 bases and V 0 bases, and 11 bases lay outside the gene matches. CDR3 length equals 13 residues. The CDR3, as DNA: TGTGCCACCTGGGATGGGCCTAGGCGGGGGAAACTCTTT. The encoded protein is CATWDGPRRGKLF.

Of note for this clone: The sample carries other DNA sequences with the same CDR3. The chain recombines TRGV4 with TRGJ1 or TRGJ2. V dropped 0 bases and J dropped 5; count of bases not matched to a gene: 4. The CDR3 is 13 residues long. Per the germline V gene, CDR1 is EGSTGY and CDR2 is YDSYTSSV. The CDR3 spells CATWDGLDYKKLF. The CDR3 DNA reads TGTGCCACCTGGGATGGGCTTGATTATAAGAAACTCTTT.

As concerns this clone: One end of the junction does not line up with germline, which may come from a read error. The J gene is TRGJ1 or TRGJ2, the V gene TRGV4. The CDR3 is 14 residues long. From germline, CDR1 is EGSTGY and CDR2 YDSYTSSV. The CDR3 here is CATWNGQHYYKKLF. The CDR3 nucleotides are TGTGCCACCTGGAATGGGCAGCATTATTATAAGAAACTCTTT.